The 24 T cell receptor beta chains given below trace back to one sample, sequenced in a study of neurological immune-mediated disorders. TCRdb re-called the 5' RACE reads through MiXCR, storing one row per CDR3 protein. The sample gives about 55,000 distinct CDR3 sequences, approximately 4.1% of which show up once; about 3.1% is in the top ten. Sequencing used PBMCs. Receptor source: a man aged 50-60 years with multiple sclerosis.

This clonotype was detected many times. The rearrangement joins TRBV5-1 to TRBJ1-3, with TRBD1 as a possible D gene (5 bases). Germline-derived CDR1 and CDR2 are SGHRS and YFSETQ. Trimming removed 4 bases at V and 0 bases at J, with 14 bases between. The CDR3 is 16 residues long. This CDR3 is CASSPGPQYSGNTIYF. CDR3 nucleotides: TGCGCCAGCAGCCCAGGGCCCCAATACTCTGGAAACACCATATATTTT. The entire variable domain, with the rest obtained from reference TRBV5-1 and TRBJ1-3, is as follows: KAGVTQTPRYLIKTRGQQVTLSCSPISGHRSVSWYQQTPGQGLQFLFEYFSETQRNKGNFPGRFSGRQFSNSRSEMNVSTLELGDSALYLCASSPGPQYSGNTIYFGEGSWLTVV.

The table lists this clonotype with many counts. The chain links TRBV10-3 to TRBJ1-1; D might be TRBD1 (6 bases). V gave up 2 bases and J gave up 5 bases, with 15 bases separating them. CDR3 size: 15 residues. Germline-derived CDR1 and CDR2 are ENHRY and SYGVKD. CDR3 loop: CAISEVPTGQTEAFF. CDR3 bases: TGTGCCATCAGTGAGGTTCCCACAGGGCAAACTGAAGCTTTCTTT.

This clonotype was found many times. The rearrangement uses TRBV15 and TRBJ1-4; tentatively, D is TRBD1 (5 bases). Per germline, CDR1 LNHNV and CDR2 YYDKDF (reference sequence). V lost 8 bases, J lost 3 bases, and 13 bases lay in between. This CDR3 comprises 14 residues. This chain's CDR3 is CATSPGQPNEKLFF. The DNA for the CDR3 is TGTGCCACCTCCCCGGGGCAGCCTAATGAAAAACTGTTTTTT.

This clonotype was recorded at least ten times. This chain joins TRBV2 and TRBJ2-7; tentatively, D is TRBD2 (6 bases). The CDR3 is made up of 11 amino acids. Germline V CDR1 and CDR2: SNHLY, FYNNEI. V was clipped by 7 bases and J by 7 bases, with 11 bases between them. CDR3 DNA: TGTGCCAGCATATTAGCGGATGAGCAGTACTTC. Encoded protein: CASILADEQYF.

The V gene is TRBV3-1, the J gene TRBJ2-1; D is unresolved. This CDR3 has 14 amino acids. Germline assignment: CDR1 LGHDT and CDR2 YNNKEL (reference sequence). The V and J ends lost 2 bases and 6 bases respectively, with 11 bases between them. The CDR3 is CASSQHPTGNEQFF. The CDR3 nucleotides are TGTGCCAGCAGCCAACACCCGACGGGCAATGAGCAGTTCTTC.

In its sample, this clonotype was seen a few times. The chain combines TRBV7-6 with TRBJ1-1, with D possibly matching TRBD1 (5 bases). This CDR3 spans 16 amino acids. CDR1 is SGHVS and CDR2 is FNYEAQ in the germline V gene. V lost 1 base, J lost 1 base, and 13 bases lay in between. The CDR3 DNA is TGTGCCAGCAGCTTAGGGACTACCACAGGGAACACTGAAGCTTTCTTT. Its translation is CASSLGTTTGNTEAFF.

This clonotype appeared a few times. The gene calls are TRBV12-3 or TRBV12-4 and TRBJ2-7, with D perhaps assigned TRBD1 or TRBD2 (6 bases each). V lost 0 bases and J 3 bases, leaving 12 bases between the germline ends. The CDR3 consists of 15 residues. CDR3 sequence (DNA): TGTGCCAGCAGTTTAGCGGGGGGCGGTTACTACGAGCAGTACTTC. Encoded protein: CASSLAGGGYYEQYF.

This clonotype has a count of ten or more. The rearrangement uses TRBV12-5 and TRBJ2-5; 8 nucleotides agree with TRBD1. CDR1 is LGHNT, CDR2 FRNRAP, per germline. The CDR3 covers 12 residues. Unmatched junction bases numbered 1, after V lost 6 bases and J lost 4 bases. CDR3 loop: CASGRGRETQYF. CDR3 nucleotides: TGTGCTAGTGGCAGGGGGCGAGAGACCCAGTACTTC.

Worth noting for this clonotype: The CDR3 ends on some other residue instead of the conserved phenylalanine or tryptophan, so this is likely a read error. V and J are TRBV6-6 and TRBJ1-4; D unclear. The CDR3 is 13 residues long. CDR1 MNHNY and CDR2 SVGAGI come from the germline V gene (reference sequence). The V end was cut by 10 bases, the J end by 7 bases, with 16 bases between. The CDR3 region is CATLGTTGEKLFY. CDR3 nucleotide sequence: TGTGCCACCCTTGGTACTACGGGTGAAAAACTGTTTTAT.

This clonotype was found a few times. This is likely a read error, given that the CDR3 carries no conserved phenylalanine or tryptophan at its end. This chain's CDR3 is CASNLAGNTGELFN. CDR3 nucleotide sequence: TGCGCCAGCAACCTAGCGGGAAACACCGGGGAGCTGTTTAAT. The chain recombines TRBV5-1 with TRBJ2-2; 9 bases agree with TRBD2. With 6 bases clipped from V and 2 bases from J, the junction kept 2 bases outside the gene matches. The germline V gene has CDR1 SGHRS and CDR2 YFSETQ. The CDR3 length is 14 residues.

This chain joins TRBV7-9 and TRBJ2-7; 10 bases agree with TRBD1. Germline-derived CDR1 and CDR2 are SEHNR and FQNEAQ (reference sequence). Unmatched junction bases numbered 9, after V lost 5 bases and J lost 5 bases. The CDR3 covers 15 residues. The CDR3 loop reads CASSIYSGTGDEQYF. The DNA of the CDR3 is TGTGCCAGCAGCATATACTCCGGGACAGGGGACGAGCAGTACTTC.

This clonotype was picked up many times. This chain links TRBV7-7 with TRBJ1-1, with unresolved D. The CDR3 spans 13 residues. Germline lookup yields CDR1 SSHAT and CDR2 FNYEAQ (reference sequence). V was clipped by 5 bases and J by 6 bases, with 13 bases between them. CDR3 nucleotide sequence: TGTGCCAGCAGCCGAGAGACCGGGTCTGAAGCTTTCTTT. It specifies CASSRETGSEAFF. The full variable domain, rest sourced from reference TRBV7-7 and TRBJ1-1, is GAGVSQSPRYKVTKRGQDVTLRCDPISSHATLYWYQQALGQGPEFLTYFNYEAQPDKSGLPSDRFSAERPEGSISTLTIQRTEQRDSAMYRCASSRETGSEAFFGQGTRLTVV.

This clonotype was recorded at least ten times. CDR3 residues: CASSFTGGAGTGELFF. The CDR3 DNA follows: TGCGCCAGCAGCTTTACAGGGGGCGCCGGGACCGGGGAGCTGTTTTTT. The V gene is TRBV5-1, the J gene TRBJ2-2; 9 bases match TRBD1. Per the germline V gene, CDR1 is SGHRS and CDR2 is YFSETQ. The CDR3 contains 16 residues. V trimming: 2 bases; J trimming: 5 bases; junction bases outside the gene matches: 7.

There are many counts of this clonotype. The chain recombines TRBV12-3 or TRBV12-4 with TRBJ2-2; D is unclear. Deletions cut 5 bases from V and 6 bases from J, with 13 bases between. This CDR3 is built from 14 residues. This CDR3 reads CASSARRPAGELFF. CDR3 DNA: TGTGCCAGCAGTGCCAGGCGGCCCGCCGGGGAGCTGTTTTTT.

This clonotype came up a few times. The junction and the germline gene differ at one end; a read error may be behind it. V gene TRBV2 combines with J gene TRBJ1-6; TRBD1 matches at 8 bases. This CDR3 spans 13 amino acids. Per germline, CDR1 SNHLY and CDR2 FYNNEI. The chain's CDR3 is CASSQGAKSPLNF. Here the CDR3 DNA reads TGTGCCAGCAGTCAGGGGGCGAAGTCACCCCTCAACTTT.

This clonotype was detected ten times or more. V usage is TRBV20-1 and J usage is TRBJ2-2, with 13 bases identical to TRBD2. The CDR3 spans 16 residues. V lost 5 bases to trimming and J lost 2 bases; unmatched junction nucleotides: 5. Germline CDR1 is DFQATT and CDR2 is SNEGSKA (reference sequence). Here the CDR3 reads CSARRLAGGNTGELFF. The CDR3 bases are TGCAGTGCTCGACGACTAGCGGGAGGAAACACCGGGGAGCTGTTTTTT.

This clonotype has a count of ten or more. CDR3 protein: CASSVQQGNTEAFF. In DNA, the CDR3 is TGTGCCAGCAGCGTCCAACAGGGGAACACTGAAGCTTTCTTT. The chain links TRBV7-9 to TRBJ1-1; TRBD1 might be the D (6 bases). Germline assignment: CDR1 SEHNR and CDR2 FQNEAQ (reference sequence). V was clipped by 5 bases and J by 1 base, with 11 bases between them. The length of the CDR3 is 14 residues.

This clonotype was seen repeatedly, ten times or more. The chain employs TRBV20-1 and TRBJ2-5; 10 bases fit TRBD2. The J segment lost 9 bases and the V segment lost 6 bases, leaving 10 bases of the junction unmatched. From germline, CDR1 is DFQATT and CDR2 SNEGSKA (reference sequence). This CDR3 comprises 13 residues. The CDR3 loop is CSAREWLAGAQYF. As DNA, the CDR3 is TGCAGTGCCAGGGAGTGGCTAGCGGGAGCCCAGTACTTC.

This clonotype was recorded many times. The chain is built from TRBV5-1 and TRBJ2-3; TRBD1 agrees at 11 bases. Unmatched junction bases numbered 20, after V lost 4 bases and J lost 4 bases. Germline V lookup: CDR1 SGHRS, CDR2 YFSETQ. The CDR3 runs 20 residues. The CDR3 region has the DNA TGCGCCAGCAGCCGAAGACTAACTACCGGGACAGGGGGATTTGCAGATACGCAGTATTTT. This gives the protein CASSRRLTTGTGGFADTQYF.

This clonotype was observed many times. The V and J genes are TRBV7-9 and TRBJ2-7; D may match TRBD1 or TRBD2 (5 bases each). The length of the CDR3 is 15 residues. The germline V gene has CDR1 SEHNR and CDR2 FQNEAQ (reference sequence). Trimming removed 1 base from V and 2 bases from J, with 12 bases in between. This chain's CDR3 is CASSLGDLAPYEQYF. The DNA for the CDR3 is TGTGCCAGCAGCTTAGGGGACCTCGCTCCCTACGAGCAGTACTTC.

Details on this clonotype: One end of the junction is discordant with germline, which a read error may explain. The rearrangement uses TRBV6-2 or TRBV6-3 and TRBJ1-5; D uncertain. The CDR3 spans 13 residues. Per germline, CDR1 MNHEY and CDR2 SVGEGT. This chain's CDR3 is CANSYLDNQPQHF. DNA of the CDR3: TGTGCCAACAGTTACCTGGACAATCAGCCCCAGCATTTT.

This clonotype was seen a few times. This rearrangement joins TRBV20-1 to TRBJ2-1, with D possibly being TRBD1 or TRBD2 (5 bases each). The CDR3 contains 16 residues. V lost 0 bases and J 2 bases, leaving 14 bases between the germline ends. The germline CDR1 and CDR2 sequences are DFQATT and SNEGSKA (reference sequence). The CDR3 sequence: CSARDLGDATYNEQFF. Written as DNA, the CDR3 is TGCAGTGCTAGAGATCTGGGGGACGCAACCTACAATGAGCAGTTCTTC.

This clonotype was recorded at least ten times. This rearrangement joins TRBV3-1 to TRBJ2-1, with TRBD2 matching over 9 bases. From germline, CDR1 is LGHDT and CDR2 YNNKEL (reference sequence). CDR3 size: 15 residues. Trimming at V came to 4 bases and at J to 7 bases, leaving 8 bases not matched to a gene. This chain's CDR3 is CASSPWTSAGNEQFF. The DNA of the CDR3 is TGTGCCAGCAGCCCCTGGACTAGCGCGGGAAATGAGCAGTTCTTC.

This clonotype was observed a few times. A read error may be the cause here, since a much bigger clone is one base away. The chain joins TRBV20-1 to TRBJ2-7; no firm D call. The CDR3 contains 13 residues. Germline V gives CDR1 DFQATT, CDR2 SNEGSKA (reference sequence). The V end was cut by 4 bases, the J end by 5 bases, with 15 bases between. CDR3 protein: CSATVEIANEQYF. Here the CDR3 DNA reads TGCAGTGCTACCGTGGAAATAGCAAACGAGCAGTACTTC.